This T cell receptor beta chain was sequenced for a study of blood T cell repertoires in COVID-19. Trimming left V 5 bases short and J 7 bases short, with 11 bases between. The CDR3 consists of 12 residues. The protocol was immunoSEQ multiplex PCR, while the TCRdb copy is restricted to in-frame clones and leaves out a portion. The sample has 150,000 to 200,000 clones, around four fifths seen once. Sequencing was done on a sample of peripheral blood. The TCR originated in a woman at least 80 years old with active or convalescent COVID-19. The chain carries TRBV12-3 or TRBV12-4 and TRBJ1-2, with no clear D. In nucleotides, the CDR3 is TGTGCCAGCAGTCTAGACCTAGTTGGCTACACCTTC. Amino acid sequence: CASSLDLVGYTF.